This entry describes one T cell receptor beta chain. What it binds is unknown. The data were taken from a study of shared clonotypes between healthy human individuals. Findings and limits, study-wide: Only blood underwent sampling, and tissue repertoires likely differ.

Germline values: CDR1 SGHTA, CDR2 FQGNSA. The CDR3 covers 15 residues. V lost 7 bases to trimming and J lost 4 bases; unmatched junction nucleotides: 11. Data came from immunoSEQ multiplex PCR; TCRdb stores just in-frame clones and leaves some out. The sample contains about half a million clones, roughly three quarters of which appear only once. The healthy adult donors were HIV-negative and reported no recent acute infections or vaccinations. Genomic DNA, for the unsorted samples, came from about 90 million PBMCs. The V call is TRBV7-2, the J call TRBJ2-5, with 8 bases aligning to TRBD2. Sequencing used PBMCs. This clonotype was obtained from a woman aged 40 to 50 in good health. Some clones in this sample may be carry-over from other donors' samples. Here the CDR3 DNA reads TGTGCCAGCACCCAAGCGGGAGTAAGGGCAGAGACCCAGTACTTC. Protein product: CASTQAGVRAETQYF. Drawing the rest from reference TRBV7-2 and TRBJ2-5, the complete variable domain is GAGVSQSPSNKVTEKGKDVELRCDPISGHTALYWYRQSLGQGLEFLIYFQGNSAPDKSGLPSDRFSAERTGGSVSTLTIQRTQQEDSAVYLCASTQAGVRAETQYFGPGTRLLVL.